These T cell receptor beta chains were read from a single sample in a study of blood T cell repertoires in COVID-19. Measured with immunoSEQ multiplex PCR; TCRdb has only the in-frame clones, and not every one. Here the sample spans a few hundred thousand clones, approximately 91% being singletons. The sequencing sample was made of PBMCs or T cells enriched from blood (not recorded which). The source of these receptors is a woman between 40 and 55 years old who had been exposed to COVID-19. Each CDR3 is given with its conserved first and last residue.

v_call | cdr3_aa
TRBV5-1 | CASSLRFSGTSGSSYEQYF
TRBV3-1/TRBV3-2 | CASRGEGVNYGYTF
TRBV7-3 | CASSLRATSGSLNEQFF
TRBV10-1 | CASSEGGPQNTIYF
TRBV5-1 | CASSFFTGELYTF
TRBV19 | CASHQGPGNTIYF
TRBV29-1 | CSVGGKAGIYEQYF
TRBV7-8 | CASSLFGDRAYGYTF
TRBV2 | CASRGVQGANNANYGYTF
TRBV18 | CASSPLPSRSNEKLFF
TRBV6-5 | CASSYSLSDTRKLFF
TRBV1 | CTSSQVSSGGVSTDTQYF
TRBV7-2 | CASSLRGRESTDTQYF
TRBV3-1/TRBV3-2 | CASSQSSNTEAFF
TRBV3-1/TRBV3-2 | CASSTQGKGTNEKLFF